This T cell receptor (beta chain) emerged from a study of blood T cell repertoires in COVID-19. Study-level information: Whether acute or convalescent, the COVID-19 samples came from the United States, Italy and Spain. T cells, B-cell-depleted T cells, or PBMCs supplied cDNA or gDNA.

In the original workflow: From reference gene primer amplification, estimates of nucleated cell counts were derived. Using immunoSEQ multiplex PCR, the repertoire was profiled, and TCRdb retains in-frame clones only, with some absent. Clonal size and the V and J genes are those of that table, whereas D and trimming came from the DNA. The sample records more than 95,000 clones, roughly 87% being singletons. The CDR3 extends over 12 amino acids. V shed 2 bases and J shed 11 bases, with 12 bases lying between them. Looked up from germline, CDR1 is MDHEN and CDR2 is SYDVKM. This clone has just one count. The TCR comes from a man aged 50 to 60 with acute or convalescent COVID-19. The material sequenced was peripheral blood. V and J are TRBV28 and TRBJ1-1, with D uncertain. This CDR3 is CASSLGLLGAFF. The CDR3 nucleotides are TGTGCCAGCAGTTTAGGACTCCTTGGGGCTTTCTTT.